The rows below give T cell receptor beta chains drawn from one sample of a study of CD8+CD57+ T cells in acquired aplastic anemia. Each CDR3 protein gets one entry after TCRdb re-called the reads with MiXCR. Of some 280,000 distinct CDR3 sequences listed, approximately 55% were seen once; the top ten hold less than 10%. The source material was sorted CD4+, CD8+, or CD8+CD57+ T cells (not recorded which) from PBMCs. The receptor source for this set is a human donor with severe aplastic anemia or a healthy control (not recorded which). Each CDR3 is given with its conserved first and last residue. Each record gives: J gene, D gene, V gene, CDR3 protein. D genes are given only for firm matches.

TRBJ2-7,NA,TRBV10-1,CASSDGGSASYEQYF
TRBJ2-2,TRBD2,TRBV2,CASSEGWRLAGGPGTGELFF
TRBJ1-5,TRBD1,TRBV7-2,CASSPSTGGISPQHF
TRBJ1-4,NA,TRBV2,CASSEVGLGEKLFF
TRBJ1-1,NA,TRBV14,CASSQVTPLMNTEAFF
TRBJ2-3,NA,TRBV3-1,CASSQNSGQTTDTQYF
TRBJ1-2,TRBD1,TRBV10-3,CAILVAQGVDYGYTF
TRBJ2-1,TRBD2,TRBV20-1,CSARRGGAYNEQFF
TRBJ2-3,NA,TRBV4-2,CASSQDGSSDGTDTQYF
TRBJ1-5,NA,TRBV24-1,CATSDPGSNQPQHF
TRBJ1-2,TRBD1,TRBV7-8,CASSPGQGARLYYGYTF
TRBJ2-1,TRBD1,TRBV15,CATSRVRPQGVGYNEQFF
TRBJ1-5,NA,TRBV5-1,CASSLGHGGYQPQHF
TRBJ2-7,NA,TRBV15,CATSSRGNYEQYF
TRBJ2-5,NA,TRBV10-3,CAISESRRNSGQETQYF
TRBJ2-7,NA,TRBV5-6,CASSFRTDLPVAYEQYF
TRBJ1-4,NA,TRBV5-1,CASSLASNEKLFF
TRBJ2-4,NA,TRBV19,CASIGPRNIQYF
TRBJ2-5,NA,TRBV5-1,CAIGLGQGRETQYF
TRBJ2-3,NA,TRBV19,CASSIVSRSTDTQYF
TRBJ1-1,TRBD1,TRBV12-5,CASGPTGRDTEAFF
TRBJ2-1,TRBD1,TRBV29-1,CSVEGYRGSYNEQFF
TRBJ2-7,TRBD2,TRBV29-1,CSVGGGQSYEQYF
TRBJ2-5,TRBD1,TRBV9,CASSVAPVGQGQETQYF
TRBJ1-5,NA,TRBV6-1,CASSQERGNQPQHF
TRBJ2-3,NA,TRBV29-1,CSVGDFRTDTQYF
TRBJ2-1,NA,TRBV25-1,CASSESTSLYNEQLF
TRBJ2-7,TRBD2,TRBV7-9,CASSQGGSYEQYF
TRBJ2-7,NA,TRBV7-3,CASSEQTGPLRYF
TRBJ2-7,NA,TRBV6-5,CAIQLRTTGNEQYF
NA,NA,TRBV10-2,CASSYNEQYF